One and the same sample provided the 27 T cell receptor beta chains below, sequenced in a study of blood T cells in healthy people across ages. Primed by a sample-barcoded 5' primer and a J-beta primer mix, a second PCR proceeded for about 6 to 12 cycles. Via MiXCR, TCRdb re-called the 5' RACE reads, giving one row per CDR3 protein. The data contain approximately 360,000 distinct CDR3 sequences, more than 45% of them singletons. Sequenced: blood. The receptors stem from a man in his 60s in good health.

Of note for this clonotype: One junction end does not reproduce the germline sequence, and a read error may be involved. The chain links TRBV5-5 to TRBJ1-1; TRBD1 might be the D (5 bases). CDR1 is SGHKS and CDR2 is YYEKEE in the germline V gene (reference sequence). The CDR3 consists of 14 residues. The CDR3 loop is CASSPMGERTETFF. Written as DNA, the CDR3 is TGTGCCAGCAGCCCAATGGGGGAGCGTACTGAAACTTTCTTT. Variable domain in full (rest from reference TRBV5-5 and TRBJ1-1): DAGVTQSPTHLIKTRGQQVTLRCSPISGHKSVSWYQQVLGQGPQFIFQYYEKEERGRGNFPDRFSARQFPNYSSELNVNALLLGDSALYLCASSPMGERTETFFGQGTRLTVV.

V usage is TRBV5-6 and J usage is TRBJ1-2; the D is unclear. This CDR3 region has 14 residues. Between the trimmed V and J ends, which lost 0 bases and 4 bases, there was a span of 10 bases. Germline CDR1 and CDR2: SGHDT and YYEEEE. The CDR3, as DNA: TGTGCCAGCAGCTTGGACAGTCGAGTCTATGGCTACACCTTC. It specifies CASSLDSRVYGYTF.

Of note for this clonotype: This sequence may be a read error, since a much larger clone differs from it by one base. This sequence joins TRBV2 and TRBJ1-6, with D uncertain. Germline V gene sequence: CDR1 SNHLY, CDR2 FYNNEI. The CDR3 is 11 residues long. CDR3 sequence: CASSVGSPPHF. The DNA for the CDR3 is TGTGCCAGCAGTGTGGGGTCACCCCCCCACTTT.

The chain has TRBV7-2 and TRBJ2-3, with TRBD2 matching over 8 bases. With 4 bases clipped from V and 2 bases from J, the junction kept 5 bases outside the gene matches. Germline V gene data show CDR1 as SGHTA and CDR2 as FQGNSA. The CDR3 has 15 residues. The CDR3 DNA is TGTGCCAGCAGCTCCGGGGGGGCGTACACAGATACGCAGTATTTT. It encodes CASSSGGAYTDTQYF.

In this sample, this clonotype turned up once. The rearrangement links TRBV12-3 or TRBV12-4 to TRBJ1-2; possibly TRBD1 for D (5 bases). The CDR3 has 11 residues. V was shortened by 3 bases and J by 8 bases, with 7 bases between the two germline ends. The CDR3 loop is CASSFPGGYTF. The CDR3 region has the DNA TGTGCCAGCAGTTTTCCAGGGGGCTACACCTTC.

This clonotype turned up a few times. The chain couples TRBV11-3 to TRBJ2-7, with 7 bases matching TRBD2. Looked up from germline, CDR1 is SGHNT and CDR2 is YENEEA. The CDR3 consists of 16 residues. The J segment lost 5 bases and the V segment lost 3 bases, leaving 13 bases of the junction unmatched. In DNA, the CDR3 is TGTGCCAGCAGCTTCCCGGGCGGGGAGGGCCTCAACGAGCAGTACTTC. Translating it yields CASSFPGGEGLNEQYF.

A few counts support this clonotype. The chain uses TRBV7-2 and TRBJ2-7; 10 nucleotides agree with TRBD2. The CDR3 covers 15 residues. Per germline, CDR1 SGHTA and CDR2 FQGNSA. Unmatched junction bases numbered 10, after V lost 5 bases and J lost 6 bases. The CDR3 DNA reads as TGTGCCAGCAGCCAAAGTCGGCTAGCGGGAGTCGAGCAGTACTTC. Its translation: CASSQSRLAGVEQYF.

V and J are TRBV7-2 and TRBJ2-1; 8 bases match TRBD2. Germline lookup yields CDR1 SGHTA and CDR2 FQGNSA. The CDR3 runs to 16 residues. The J segment lost 9 bases and the V segment lost 1 base, leaving 11 bases of the junction unmatched. The CDR3 is CASSLETGLALGEQFF. The CDR3 nucleotides read TGTGCCAGCAGCTTAGAAACTGGACTAGCACTGGGTGAGCAGTTCTTC.

This chain connects TRBV7-2 to TRBJ2-3; no clear D gene. The CDR3 covers 15 residues. CDR1 and CDR2 from the germline V gene are SGHTA and FQGNSA. V was cut by 2 bases and J by 0 bases, with 9 bases left in between. The CDR3 loop is CASSLHPSSTDTQYF. In nucleotides, the CDR3 is TGTGCCAGCAGCTTACACCCATCTAGCACAGATACGCAGTATTTT.

The chain recombines TRBV6-1 with TRBJ1-1; D is undetermined. The CDR3 runs to 14 residues. Germline CDR1 is MNHNS and CDR2 is SASEGT. V was pared by 3 bases and J by 0 bases, with 8 bases between. CDR3 DNA: TGTGCCAGCAGTGATGGGGTCATGAACACTGAAGCTTTCTTT. This sequence encodes CASSDGVMNTEAFF.

This clonotype was detected only a few times. The chain is built from TRBV19 and TRBJ2-5, with 8 bases lining up with TRBD1. Germline loops: CDR1 LNHDA, CDR2 SQIVND (reference sequence). Germline trimming cut 4 bases from V and 4 bases from J; bases unmatched to any gene: 11. This CDR3 contains 16 residues. The CDR3 here is CASSTYHTDRGETQYF. The CDR3, as DNA: TGTGCCAGTAGTACCTACCACACAGACAGGGGAGAGACCCAGTACTTC.

The V and J genes are TRBV2 and TRBJ2-4; D might be TRBD1 or TRBD2, each matching 5 bases. CDR1 and CDR2 (germline): SNHLY, FYNNEI. The CDR3 totals 14 residues. V was clipped by 7 bases and J by 1 base, with 11 bases between them. CDR3 loop: CASTRDAAKNIQYF. The CDR3 region has the DNA TGTGCCAGCACCCGGGACGCGGCCAAAAACATTCAGTACTTC.

The table lists this clonotype with many counts. This chain links TRBV7-9 with TRBJ2-5; 12 bases line up with TRBD1. The DNA end is a closer match to TRBJ2-7, so the J assignment may be wrong. Germline V lookup: CDR1 SEHNR, CDR2 FQNEAQ (reference sequence). The CDR3 runs to 16 residues. The CDR3 region is CASSQQAGTGGGEQYF. In DNA, the CDR3 is TGTGCCAGCAGCCAACAAGCCGGGACAGGGGGCGGCGAGCAGTACTTC.

This clonotype was counted once. J is TRBJ1-2 and V is TRBV19; D perhaps matches TRBD1 (6 bases). The germline V gene has CDR1 LNHDA and CDR2 SQIVND (reference sequence). There are 16 residues in the CDR3. Trimming pared 7 bases from V and 2 bases from J, leaving 20 bases between. In nucleotides, the CDR3 is TGTGCCAGTACCCGAGGGGGTGTCGATCCGAACTATGGCTACACCTTC. It encodes CASTRGGVDPNYGYTF.

There are many counts of this clonotype. The CDR3 DNA reads TGCGCCAGCAGCTTGGCGGGACTAGCGGGCTCCGGCTACAATGAGCAGTTCTTC. Protein sequence: CASSLAGLAGSGYNEQFF. V usage is TRBV5-1 and J usage is TRBJ2-1; 12 positions agree with TRBD2. The CDR3 is 18 residues long. J gave up 3 bases and V 0 bases, and 7 bases lay outside the gene matches. Germline CDR1 reads SGHRS; CDR2 reads YFSETQ.

The gene calls are TRBV7-2 and TRBJ2-1; TRBD2 might be the D (6 bases). V was cut by 5 bases and J by 0 bases, with 17 bases left in between. Per germline, CDR1 SGHTA and CDR2 FQGNSA. The CDR3 contains 17 residues. CDR3: CASSPRAGGTSYNEQFF. The DNA for the CDR3 is TGTGCCAGCAGCCCCCGTGCGGGCGGGACCTCCTACAATGAGCAGTTCTTC.

A remark on this clonotype: The junction and the germline gene differ at one end; a read error may be behind it. This chain joins TRBV11-2 and TRBJ2-7, with TRBD1 matching 7 bases. The CDR3 is made up of 14 amino acids. Germline CDR1 reads SGHAT; CDR2 reads FQNNGV. This chain's CDR3 is CTSSAHRGTYEQYF. The CDR3 DNA follows: TGTACCAGCAGCGCCCACAGGGGAACCTACGAGCAGTACTTC.

This CDR3 reads CATSRGGNYGYTF. CDR3 bases: TGTGCCACCAGCAGAGGAGGGAACTATGGCTACACCTTC. The V call is TRBV15, the J call TRBJ1-2, with no clear D. This CDR3 comprises 13 residues. Germline V gene lookup returns CDR1 LNHNV and CDR2 YYDKDF (reference sequence). The V gene lost 1 base and the J gene lost 2 bases, with 5 bases spanning the gap.

The chain joins TRBV29-1 to TRBJ1-1, with 7 bases identical to TRBD1. CDR1 and CDR2 (germline): SQVTM, ANQGSEA. J was trimmed by 0 bases and V by 7 bases; bases with no gene match: 5. The CDR3 contains 13 residues. CDR3 in DNA: TGCAGCGGAAGGACAGGCATGAACACTGAAGCTTTCTTT. Translation gives CSGRTGMNTEAFF.

Of note for this clonotype: The junction departs from the called germline gene at one end, perhaps through a read error. This chain connects TRBV7-9 to TRBJ1-2, with 11 nucleotides matching TRBD1. The CDR3 is made up of 15 amino acids. Germline CDR1 is SEHNR and CDR2 is FQNEAQ (reference sequence). Written as DNA, the CDR3 is TGTGCCAGCAGCTTCGGGGACAGGGGGAACTGTGGCTACACCTTC. This sequence encodes CASSFGDRGNCGYTF.

V gene TRBV5-4 combines with J gene TRBJ1-2, with TRBD1 matching 12 bases. The CDR3 has 15 amino acids. CDR1 is SGHNT, CDR2 YYREEE, per germline (reference sequence). Unmatched junction bases numbered 3, after V lost 4 bases and J lost 2 bases. CDR3 loop: CASSPGTGGNYGYTF. For the CDR3, the DNA is TGTGCCAGCAGCCCAGGGACAGGGGGCAACTATGGCTACACCTTC.

This chain uses TRBV4-1 with TRBJ2-5; the match to TRBD2 covers 8 bases. The closer fit of TRBJ2-7 to the DNA end suggests the J call may be wrong. CDR1 and CDR2 (germline): MGHRA, YSYEKL. This CDR3 region has 14 residues. The CDR3 DNA follows: TGCGCCAGCAGTCGAGTAGCGGGACCCTACGAGCAGTACTTC. It yields the protein CASSRVAGPYEQYF.

This sequence joins TRBV29-1 and TRBJ2-1; 10 nucleotides align to TRBD2. This CDR3 has 14 amino acids. The ends lost 6 bases at V and 4 bases at J; junction bases unmatched: 6. CDR1 and CDR2 from the germline V gene are SQVTM and ANQGSEA. CDR3 residues: CSVTAGGGYNEQFF. CDR3 nucleotides: TGCAGCGTCACAGCGGGAGGGGGTTACAATGAGCAGTTCTTC.

This sequence joins TRBV29-1 and TRBJ2-3; D could derive from TRBD1 or TRBD2 (5 bases each). CDR1 is SQVTM and CDR2 is ANQGSEA in the germline V gene. V dropped 7 bases and J dropped 4 bases, with 18 bases sitting between them. This CDR3 has 14 residues. The DNA of the CDR3 is TGCAGCGGCGATCTCCGGGACCACCCAGATACGCAGTATTTT. The encoded protein is CSGDLRDHPDTQYF.

The J gene is TRBJ2-7, the V gene TRBV20-1, with TRBD2 identical over 9 bases. Looked up from germline, CDR1 is DFQATT and CDR2 is SNEGSKA (reference sequence). Trimming cost V 5 bases and J 0 bases; bases outside gene matches: 8. The CDR3 loop spans 15 amino acids. The CDR3 protein is CSALSAGGSSYEQYF. CDR3 coding DNA: TGCAGTGCTTTATCAGCGGGAGGTAGCTCCTACGAGCAGTACTTC.

This clonotype was picked up a small number of times. The J gene is TRBJ1-1, the V gene TRBV29-1; perhaps TRBD1 as D (5 bases). This CDR3 is built from 12 residues. Germline V gene lookup returns CDR1 SQVTM and CDR2 ANQGSEA. Between the trimmed V and J ends, which lost 7 bases and 4 bases, there was a span of 13 bases. CDR3 DNA: TGCAGCGCAGACCCGGGGGGCACTGAAGCTTTCTTT. Translating it yields CSADPGGTEAFF.

This clonotype was seen a handful of times. V gene TRBV20-1 combines with J gene TRBJ2-3; TRBD1 aligns across 9 bases. V lost 8 bases and J lost 0; bases outside the gene matches: 6. This CDR3 is 14 amino acids long. In germline, CDR1 is DFQATT, CDR2 SNEGSKA (reference sequence). The chain's CDR3 is CSSRTGASTDTQYF. The CDR3 nucleotides read TGCAGTTCCCGGACAGGGGCCAGCACAGATACGCAGTATTTT.